The clone carrying this T cell receptor (beta chain) appeared a few times. This entry is derived from a study of cytomegalovirus exposure and HLA in healthy donors. PCR primers comprised 60 Vbeta and 13 Jbeta primers. Profiling relied on immunoSEQ multiplex PCR, and the TCRdb table lists in-frame clones only, not all of them. Among some 140,000 clones listed, 77% were seen once. The V gene end was trimmed by 0 bases and the J gene end by 6 bases; junction bases not matched to a gene: 6. This CDR3 has 15 amino acids. Germline V gives CDR1 ENHRY, CDR2 SYGVKD. The material sequenced was PBMCs. This chain links TRBV10-3 with TRBJ2-3; TRBD2 matches at 7 bases. This clonotype was sampled from a man aged 30-40 years in good health and CMV-seronegative. The CDR3 DNA reads as TGTGCCATCAGTGAGTCGATCACCGGGAGGGATACGCAGTATTTT. This sequence encodes CAISESITGRDTQYF.